This T cell receptor (beta chain) appears in the sequencing data of a study of blood T cell repertoires in COVID-19. Original methodology: Quantification of nucleated cells was approximated via reference gene primer amplification. Assay: immunoSEQ multiplex PCR; the TCRdb copy retains only in-frame clones and omits some. V, J and clone size are taken as reported in that table, and D and trimming were inferred from the DNA itself. The top ten hold around 10% of the sample, which has 110,000 to 150,000 clones, 75% to 90% seen once. This CDR3 contains 15 residues. V trimming: 5 bases; J trimming: 6 bases; junction bases outside the gene matches: 9. The germline gives CDR1 MDHEN, CDR2 SYDVKM. The cohort comprised adults aged roughly 18 to 95 years residing in approximately 25 US areas. The study assigned cohorts using participant-reported clinical history.

This receptor was obtained from a man aged 55 to 70 who had recovered from COVID-19. The chain couples TRBV28 to TRBJ1-2, with TRBD1 matching over 10 bases. The sample taken for sequencing was PBMCs or T cells enriched from blood (not recorded which). The CDR3 sequence is CASSLPGQGNHGYTF. In DNA form, the CDR3 reads TGTGCCAGCAGTCTTCCGGGACAGGGGAATCATGGCTACACCTTC.